This T cell receptor beta chain was observed in a study of response to subunit inactivated influenza vaccine. Study-wide results and caveats: The authors offered the suggestion that each seasonal influenza vaccination recruits few new T cells.

TCRdb independently ran MiXCR on the RT-PCR reads; one entry per CDR3 protein. Counted here are approximately 700,000 distinct CDR3 sequences, 15% to 19% occurring once; the ten biggest clones make up around a tenth. Trimming took 3 bases from V and 9 from J; bases not matched to a gene: 15. Germline V gene data show CDR1 as LGHDT and CDR2 as YNNKEL (reference sequence). The CDR3 totals 16 residues. This clonotype was seen once. Its antigen is unknown. The sample consisted of PBMCs from blood, taken 11 to 12 days after vaccination. The receptor comes from a man aged 45-65 years who received an inactivated influenza vaccine. The gene calls are TRBV3-1 and TRBJ2-5, with TRBD2 matching over 8 bases. The CDR3 DNA sequence: TGTGCCAGCAGCCATGGACCCTCGGGGACTAGATTTCCCCAGTACTTC. Protein: CASSHGPSGTRFPQYF.